This is a list of T cell receptor beta chains from one sample in a study of blood T cell repertoires in COVID-19. Sequencing was performed with immunoSEQ multiplex PCR; in TCRdb, only in-frame clones are kept and a portion is missing. The sample consists of about 68,000 clones, approximately 80% of them appearing once. Sequenced input: peripheral blood. These receptors all come from a human donor in a cohort sampled during active COVID-19. The CDR3 runs from the conserved cysteine through the conserved F or W. A D gene is named only where the DNA matches it firmly. Rows give clone size only sometimes, using once, few, many, or a class for an expanded clone.

J,D,V,size,DNA,CDR3
TRBJ1-2,TRBD1,TRBV5-1,NA,TGCGCCAGCAGCCCAGCGACAGGGGATCCATATGGCTACACCTTC,CASSPATGDPYGYTF
TRBJ2-7,NA,TRBV7-8,NA,TGTGCCAGCAGCTTAGGGCTGACTCGGAGCTCCTACGAGCAGTACTTC,CASSLGLTRSSYEQYF
TRBJ1-2,TRBD1,TRBV6-5,NA,TGTGCCAGCAGAAGGGGACAGGGGGATGGCTACACCTTC,CASRRGQGDGYTF
TRBJ1-6,NA,TRBV6-5,NA,TGTGCCAGCAAACGACAGGAGAATTCACCCCTCCACTTT,CASKRQENSPLHF
TRBJ1-1,TRBD1,TRBV3-1/TRBV3-2,NA,TGTGCCAGCAGCAGACAGGGGGCGCTTACTGAAGCTTTCTTT,CASSRQGALTEAFF
TRBJ1-1,NA,TRBV6-1,NA,TGTGCCAGCAGTGACCAGGGGTGGGTCACTGAAGCTTTCTTT,CASSDQGWVTEAFF
TRBJ2-7,TRBD2,TRBV6-5,NA,TGTGCCAGCAGTTCGGGACTAGCTCGGCACTTC,CASSSGLARHF
TRBJ2-1,TRBD2,TRBV5-4,NA,TGTGCCAGCAGCTTGCGCGGGAGGGCCGATAATGAGCAGTTCTTC,CASSLRGRADNEQFF
TRBJ1-2,NA,TRBV19,NA,TGTGCCAGTAGAGACAGCTTCAACTATGGCTACACCTTC,CASRDSFNYGYTF
TRBJ2-6,NA,TRBV9,few,TGTGCCAGCAGCTTCCGGGGCTCTGGGGCCAACGTCCTGACTTTC,CASSFRGSGANVLTF
TRBJ1-1,TRBD1,TRBV18,NA,TGTGCCAGCTCAGCACGGAACGGACAGGGGCCCACTGAAGCTTTCTTT,CASSARNGQGPTEAFF
TRBJ2-3,NA,TRBV5-1,NA,TGCGCCAGCAGCTTGGGACTACCAGATACGCAGTATTTT,CASSLGLPDTQYF
TRBJ1-1,NA,TRBV19,NA,TGTGCCAGTAGCAAACAGGTCACAGAGTCTAACACTGAAGCTTTCTTT,CASSKQVTESNTEAFF
TRBJ2-3,NA,TRBV19,NA,TGTGCCAGTAGACGTTTGGGGGGATCCTCGGGCACAGATACGCAGTATTTT,CASRRLGGSSGTDTQYF
TRBJ2-1,NA,TRBV6-2/TRBV6-3,many,TGTGCCAGCAGTCCAGCCTACAATGAGCAGTTCTTC,CASSPAYNEQFF
TRBJ2-1,NA,TRBV10-3,NA,TGTGCCATCAGTGGAGGGATCCTCTACAATGAGCAGTTCTTC,CAISGGILYNEQFF
TRBJ2-5,TRBD1,TRBV6-1,NA,TGTGCCAGCAGTGAAAGAAGTGGACAGGCGAGAGAGACCCAGTACTTC,CASSERSGQARETQYF
TRBJ1-5,NA,TRBV6-2/TRBV6-3,NA,TGTGCCAGCAGTTGGGCAGGGAATCAGCCCCAGCATTTT,CASSWAGNQPQHF
TRBJ2-1,NA,TRBV9,NA,TGTGCCAGCAGCGTAGGACTAGTCAATGAGCAGTTCTTC,CASSVGLVNEQFF
TRBJ2-7,NA,TRBV6-5,NA,TGTGCCAGCAGCCTCGGACAAGATTACGAGCAGTACTTC,CASSLGQDYEQYF
TRBJ2-3,NA,TRBV18,NA,TGTGCCAGCTCACCACTAGAGACAGATACGCAGTATTTT,CASSPLETDTQYF
TRBJ2-1,NA,TRBV18,NA,TGTGCCAGCTCACCCCGACCGGGTCTTAATGAGCAGTTCTTC,CASSPRPGLNEQFF
TRBJ2-2,TRBD1,TRBV28,NA,TGTGCCAGCAGGGGCCGGCGACAGGGGTTATACACCGGGGAGCTGTTTTTT,CASRGRRQGLYTGELFF
TRBJ1-5,NA,TRBV19,NA,TGTGCCAGTAGTATAGGGCGGTGGGGCAATCAGCCCCAGCATTTT,CASSIGRWGNQPQHF
TRBJ2-1,TRBD2,TRBV7-3,NA,TGTGCCAGCAGCCCCCCGGGACTAGCGGGGGTTGAGCAGTTCTTC,CASSPPGLAGVEQFF
TRBJ2-5,TRBD2,TRBV28,NA,TGTGCCAGCAGCCCTCTAGCGGGGGGCCCGCGGACCCAGTACTTC,CASSPLAGGPRTQYF
TRBJ1-4,TRBD1,TRBV9,NA,TGTGCCAGCAGCCCCCGGACAGGTGGAGAAAAACTGTTTTTT,CASSPRTGGEKLFF
TRBJ1-2,NA,TRBV7-9,NA,TGTGCCAGCAGCCGAGTCGCTGGCTACACCTTC,CASSRVAGYTF